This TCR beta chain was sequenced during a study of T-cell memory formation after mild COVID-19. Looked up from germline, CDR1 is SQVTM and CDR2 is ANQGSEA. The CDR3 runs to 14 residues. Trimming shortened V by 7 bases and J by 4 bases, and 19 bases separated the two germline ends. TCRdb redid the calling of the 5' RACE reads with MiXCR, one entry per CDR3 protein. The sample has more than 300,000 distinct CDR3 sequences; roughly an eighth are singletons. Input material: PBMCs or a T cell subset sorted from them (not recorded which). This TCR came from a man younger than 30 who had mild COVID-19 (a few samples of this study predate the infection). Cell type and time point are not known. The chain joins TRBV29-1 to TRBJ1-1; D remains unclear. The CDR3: CSANSGLGGTEAFF. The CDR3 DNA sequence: TGCAGCGCTAATTCCGGACTGGGAGGCACTGAAGCTTTCTTT.